This T cell receptor (beta chain) was sequenced in a study of Graves' ophthalmopathy and Graves' hyperthyroidism. CDR3 length: 14 amino acids. The J segment lost 4 bases and the V segment lost 7 bases, leaving 9 bases of the junction unmatched. Amplified TCR beta CDR3 regions were obtained using RNA transcripts as template. HTBI-primed first-round RT-PCR preceded second-round multiplex PCR. TCRdb independently ran MiXCR on the multiplex PCR reads; one entry per CDR3 protein. The sample lists over 450,000 distinct CDR3 sequences; under 15% were seen once. Study-wide results and caveats: Most thyroid-expanded clonotypes exceeding 0.001 frequency were also found in blood. Distinction of ophthalmopathy from stable hyperthyroidism by a 13-signature model reached over 85% sensitivity and more than 65% specificity.

Note on this clonotype: As yet, its antigen is unknown.

Ophthalmopathy was moderately-to-severely active, CAS at least 3, NOSPECS at least 4, lasting under 3 months. The diagnostic workup employed clinical symptoms, serum thyroxine, TRAb, thyroid ultrasound and orbital computed tomography. The chain recombines TRBV12-3 or TRBV12-4 with TRBJ2-7, with 8 positions matching TRBD2. Sequenced sample: blood. The sequence was collected from a woman in her 30s with Graves' ophthalmopathy. CDR3 sequence reads: CASTSALAAYEQYF. CDR3 nucleotide sequence: TGTGCCAGCACCTCCGCACTAGCGGCTTACGAGCAGTACTTC.